One and the same sample provided the 2 T cell receptor beta chains below, sequenced in a study of blood T cell repertoires in COVID-19. Here immunoSEQ multiplex PCR was the method, and the copy in TCRdb shows in-frame clones only, minus some. Counted here are fewer than 400,000 clones, around 90% occurring once; the ten biggest clones make up 4.5% to 6.5%. Source material: PBMCs or T cells enriched from blood (not recorded which). These receptors were taken from a man in his 60s who had recovered from COVID-19.

The CDR3 region is CASSLGPPGTSASYEQFF. CDR3 DNA: TGCGCCAGCAGCCTAGGCCCCCCCGGGACTAGCGCGAGCTATGAGCAGTTCTTC. The chain has TRBV5-1 and TRBJ2-1; 10 bases line up with TRBD2. Trimming took 4 bases from V and 8 from J; bases not matched to a gene: 18. This CDR3 is built from 18 residues. The germline V gene encodes CDR1 SGHRS and CDR2 YFSETQ.

The genes are TRBV5-6 and TRBJ2-7, with a weak D call TRBD2 (5 bases). The CDR3 runs to 16 residues. Germline CDR1 is SGHDT and CDR2 is YYEEEE. V gave up 2 bases and J gave up 2 bases, with 17 bases separating them. This CDR3 reads CASSFFGLILTYEQYF. As DNA, the CDR3 is TGTGCCAGCAGCTTTTTTGGACTCATTCTGACCTACGAGCAGTACTTC.